The 24 T cell receptor beta chains reported below all come from one sample, sequenced in a study of blood T cell repertoires in COVID-19. Data came from immunoSEQ multiplex PCR; TCRdb stores just in-frame clones and leaves some out. This repertoire shows some 150,000 clones, roughly 87% found once; its top ten account for 0.95% to 1.5%. Input material: PBMCs or T cells enriched from blood (not recorded which). These receptors all come from a human donor with acute COVID-19. The donor label of this sample is uncertain.

The chain combines TRBV9 with TRBJ2-7; 12 bases map to TRBD1. This CDR3 region has 15 residues. V was clipped by 4 bases and J by 2 bases; unmatched bases: 4. CDR1 and CDR2 from the germline V gene are SGDLS and YYNGEE. The CDR3 protein is CASSKGQGATYEQYF. The DNA of the CDR3 is TGTGCCAGCAGCAAGGGACAGGGGGCAACCTACGAGCAGTACTTC.

This clone was counted only a few times. The chain combines TRBV4-3 with TRBJ1-2; the D is unclear. The germline gives CDR1 LGHNA, CDR2 YSLEER. This CDR3 is 12 amino acids long. V lost 0 bases, J lost 12 bases, and 11 bases lay in between. The CDR3 loop is CASSQEEIRDTF. In DNA, the CDR3 is TGCGCCAGCAGCCAAGAAGAAATCCGGGACACCTTC.

The chain recombines TRBV5-1 with TRBJ2-7, with TRBD1 identical over 8 bases. Germline values: CDR1 SGHRS, CDR2 YFSETQ. This CDR3 spans 15 amino acids. V shed 0 bases and J 5 bases; nucleotides not matched to a gene: 7. CDR3 sequence (DNA): TGCGCCAGCAGCTTGGCCCCGACAGGGGATAACGAGCAGTACTTC. This sequence encodes CASSLAPTGDNEQYF.

The chain links TRBV7-7 to TRBJ2-5, with D perhaps matching TRBD2 (7 bases). CDR1 is SSHAT, CDR2 FNYEAQ, per germline (reference sequence). The CDR3 sequence is 15 residues long. Trimming removed 1 base at V and 1 base at J, with 10 bases between. DNA for the CDR3: TGTGCCAGCAGCTTAGGCCGGGGGGCCCAAGAGACCCAGTACTTC. Encoded protein: CASSLGRGAQETQYF.

The CDR3 coding sequence is TGTGCCTGGAGTGTACGTCCAGGGGGTCAGCCCCAGCATTTT. Amino acids: CAWSVRPGGQPQHF. The rearrangement joins TRBV30 to TRBJ1-5; 7 bases fit TRBD1. Germline-derived CDR1 and CDR2 are GTSNPN and SVGIG (reference sequence). Trimming cost V 0 bases and J 6 bases; bases outside gene matches: 5. There are 14 residues in the CDR3.

This clone was seen only once. The chain recombines TRBV3-1 (or the pseudogene TRBV3-2) with TRBJ2-7; D is uncertain. This CDR3 comprises 12 residues. CDR1 and CDR2 (germline): LGHDT, YNNKEL (reference sequence). The V end was cut by 0 bases, the J end by 5 bases, with 5 bases between. CDR3 region: CASSQDFDEQYF. The DNA for the CDR3 is TGTGCCAGCAGCCAAGATTTCGACGAGCAGTACTTC.

CDR3 in amino acids: CASSSPSQGSNYGYTF. The CDR3 region has the DNA TGCGCCAGCAGCTCGCCATCACAGGGTTCTAACTATGGCTACACCTTC. This sequence joins TRBV4-1 and TRBJ1-2; weak D call: TRBD1 (6 bases). The V end was cut by 5 bases, the J end by 0 bases, with 16 bases between. The CDR3 extends over 16 amino acids. The germline V gene has CDR1 MGHRA and CDR2 YSYEKL.

The chain employs TRBV30 and TRBJ2-7; D not resolved. This CDR3 comprises 11 residues. CDR1 and CDR2 (germline): GTSNPN, SVGIG (reference sequence). The V gene lost 3 bases and the J gene lost 4 bases, with 7 bases spanning the gap. CDR3 residues: CAWSALYEQYF. CDR3 DNA: TGTGCCTGGAGCGCGTTGTACGAGCAGTACTTC.

The rearrangement links TRBV7-2 to TRBJ2-3; D gene uncertain. The CDR3 is 13 amino acids. V was trimmed by 3 bases and J by 4 bases, leaving 8 bases between them. Looked up from germline, CDR1 is SGHTA and CDR2 is FQGNSA. This chain's CDR3 is CASSFVFADTQYF. CDR3 nucleotides: TGTGCCAGCAGCTTCGTTTTCGCAGATACGCAGTATTTT.

This chain joins TRBV5-1 and TRBJ1-1; D is unclear. The V end lost 1 base, the J end lost 2 bases, and 12 bases lay between the germline ends. The germline V gene encodes CDR1 SGHRS and CDR2 YFSETQ. The CDR3 sequence is 15 residues long. The DNA of the CDR3 is TGCGCCAGCAGCTTGCTATCCGGGTTTAACACTGAAGCTTTCTTT. Translation gives CASSLLSGFNTEAFF.

This chain links TRBV7-3 with TRBJ2-5; TRBD2 might be the D (5 bases). The V and J ends lost 3 bases and 5 bases respectively, with 10 bases between them. Germline loops: CDR1 SGHTA, CDR2 FQGTGA. The CDR3 spans 13 residues. This CDR3 is CASSFGLRETQYF. The CDR3 region has the DNA TGTGCCAGCAGCTTCGGACTGCGGGAGACCCAGTACTTC.

This clone was found once. The genes are TRBV7-3 and TRBJ2-3; 8 nucleotides line up with TRBD1. Germline V gene data show CDR1 as SGHTA and CDR2 as FQGTGA. The length of the CDR3 is 16 residues. With 2 bases clipped from V and 1 base from J, the junction kept 5 bases outside the gene matches. CDR3 protein: CASSLQGAHRTDTQYF. The CDR3 DNA follows: TGTGCCAGCAGCTTACAGGGGGCGCATCGCACAGATACGCAGTATTTT.

V gene TRBV24-1 combines with J gene TRBJ1-5; tentative D call: TRBD1 (5 bases). The CDR3 covers 15 residues. The V end lost 4 bases, the J end lost 2 bases, and 11 bases lay between the germline ends. CDR1 is KGHDR and CDR2 is SFDVKD in the germline V gene. CDR3 protein: CATSEGAPGNQPQHF. The CDR3 DNA is TGTGCCACCAGTGAAGGGGCTCCGGGCAATCAGCCCCAGCATTTT.

Remarks on this clone: Other nucleotide sequences in the sample specify the same CDR3. This CDR3 is CASSPGTGPYEQYF. The CDR3, as DNA: TGTGCCAGCAGTCCCGGGACAGGGCCCTACGAGCAGTACTTC. The chain uses TRBV6-5 and TRBJ2-7; 9 nucleotides line up with TRBD1. The CDR3 loop spans 14 amino acids. Germline lookup yields CDR1 MNHEY and CDR2 SVGAGI. Germline trimming cut 5 bases from V and 2 bases from J; bases unmatched to any gene: 4.

The chain combines TRBV2 with TRBJ1-2, with D perhaps TRBD1 (5 bases). From germline, CDR1 is SNHLY and CDR2 FYNNEI. The CDR3 covers 12 residues. V lost 3 bases and J lost 4, with 6 bases in between. The CDR3 region is CASSDQGYGYTF. DNA of the CDR3: TGTGCCAGCAGTGACCAGGGCTATGGCTACACCTTC.

This sequence joins TRBV30 and TRBJ2-5; no firm D call. CDR3 length: 14 amino acids. V was pared by 5 bases and J by 5 bases, with 18 bases between. CDR1 is GTSNPN and CDR2 is SVGIG in the germline V gene (reference sequence). CDR3 in DNA: TGTGCCTGGGCCGACACGGCCGAAATGGAGACCCAGTACTTC. Translation: CAWADTAEMETQYF.

The gene calls are TRBV9 and TRBJ1-4, with TRBD1 as a possible D gene (6 bases). The germline gives CDR1 SGDLS, CDR2 YYNGEE. The CDR3 runs 15 residues. Trimming removed 4 bases at V and 6 bases at J, with 16 bases between. The CDR3 here is CASSPTGTPDEKLFF. The CDR3 nucleotides are TGTGCCAGCAGCCCCACAGGGACCCCCGATGAAAAACTGTTTTTT.

The chain uses TRBV30 and TRBJ1-5; D gene ambiguous. The CDR3 runs 14 residues. The ends were cut back, 0 bases at V and 4 bases at J, with 10 bases in the middle. Germline V gene lookup returns CDR1 GTSNPN and CDR2 SVGIG (reference sequence). CDR3 sequence: CAWSVYRSNQPQHF. DNA for the CDR3: TGTGCCTGGAGTGTATACAGATCGAATCAGCCCCAGCATTTT.

This clone was counted once. The chain is built from TRBV11-2 and TRBJ2-7; D possibly corresponds to TRBD1 (5 bases). Germline CDR1 SGHAT, CDR2 FQNNGV. The CDR3 covers 14 residues. The V and J ends lost 9 bases and 0 bases respectively, with 15 bases between them. CDR3 sequence: CASRARASSYEQYF. In DNA form, the CDR3 reads TGTGCCAGTCGGGCCAGGGCGAGCTCCTACGAGCAGTACTTC.

This chain uses TRBV7-9 with TRBJ1-5; tentatively, D is TRBD1 (5 bases). The CDR3 extends over 13 amino acids. Per the germline V gene, CDR1 is SEHNR and CDR2 is FQNEAQ (reference sequence). The V gene lost 3 bases and the J gene lost 9 bases, with 12 bases spanning the gap. This CDR3 reads CASSLVLGGPQHF. CDR3 DNA sequence: TGTGCCAGCAGCTTGGTTTTGGGGGGGCCCCAGCATTTT. Variable domain in full (rest from reference TRBV7-9 and TRBJ1-5): DTGVSQNPRHKITKRGQNVTFRCDPISEHNRLYWYRQTLGQGPEFLTYFQNEAQLEKSRLLSDRFSAERPKGSFSTLEIQRTEQGDSAMYLCASSLVLGGPQHFGDGTRLSIL.

The chain links TRBV30 to TRBJ2-5; the match to TRBD2 covers 16 bases. The CDR3 contains 16 residues. Germline CDR1 reads GTSNPN; CDR2 reads SVGIG (reference sequence). The V and J ends lost 3 bases and 4 bases, in that order; junction bases with no gene match: 5. This CDR3 reads CAWSVGLAGGRETQYF. The CDR3 DNA follows: TGTGCCTGGAGCGTGGGACTAGCGGGGGGGCGAGAGACCCAGTACTTC.

This clone was detected only once. The sample contains more than one DNA sequence encoding this CDR3. The CDR3, as DNA: TGTGCCAGCAGTGCCGGGACAGGGGGCGGCCAGCCCCAGCATTTT. It codes for CASSAGTGGGQPQHF. The chain has TRBV2 and TRBJ1-5, with 12 nucleotides matching TRBD1. The CDR3 totals 15 residues. V lost 4 bases, J lost 7 bases, and 5 bases stayed unmatched. Looked up from germline, CDR1 is SNHLY and CDR2 is FYNNEI.

The chain employs TRBV2 and TRBJ1-4; D call uncertain. The germline CDR1 and CDR2 sequences are SNHLY and FYNNEI. This CDR3 region has 14 residues. V dropped 6 bases and J dropped 0 bases, with 8 bases sitting between them. The CDR3 region has the DNA TGTGCCAGCAGACTCATTTCAACTAATGAAAAACTGTTTTTT. This translates into CASRLISTNEKLFF.

The chain has TRBV7-2 and TRBJ1-2; 7 bases map to TRBD1. Losses at the gene ends were 5 bases for V and 6 bases for J; bases not matched to a gene: 15. Germline V lookup: CDR1 SGHTA, CDR2 FQGNSA. The CDR3 runs to 16 residues. CDR3 sequence (DNA): TGTGCCAGCAGCCCGGAAGCGACAGGGAATAGGGATGGCTACACCTTC. This gives the protein CASSPEATGNRDGYTF.